The entry that follows covers one T cell receptor (beta chain) sequence. Its matching antigen is unknown. TCR beta CDR3 was sequenced at survey depth on immunoSEQ. Generated by immunoSEQ multiplex PCR, the TCRdb table keeps only in-frame clones and is missing some. The sample has about 3,100 clones, roughly two thirds seen once; the top ten hold over 40%. Germline V gene sequence: CDR1 SGHKS, CDR2 YYEKEE (reference sequence). Trimming pared 7 bases from V and 8 bases from J, leaving 10 bases between. The length of the CDR3 is 12 residues. These data belong to a study of CD8 T cell repertoires and HIV-1 epitope variants. About the study: Each of Twenty-five Gag and Nef epitope peptides stimulated a separate culture. Controls were a CMV, EBV and flu peptide pool, Ebola AY9 negative control, and no-peptide well.

Sequenced: cultured CD8+ T cells derived from PBMCs. The rearrangement links TRBV5-5 to TRBJ1-6; D gene ambiguous. The source is a male donor with HIV. CDR3: CASRWMDSPLHF. The CDR3 nucleotides read TGTGCCAGCCGTTGGATGGATTCACCCCTCCACTTT.